These 21 T cell receptor beta chains came from one sample sequenced in a study of prognosis after radiotherapy for stage I lung cancer (dated by TCRdb to the early 2020s). Sequencing was performed on an Illumina HiSeq 3000. Two rounds of multiplex PCR on genomic DNA were used to amplify the TCR beta CDR3 region. In the first PCR round, primers specific to each TRBV and TRBJ gene were used, and the primer sequences were filed in Chinese patent CN105087789A. TCRdb trimmed the raw reads at Q25, called clones with MiXCR and kept productive beta chains. Each entry merges the rows of one CDR3 protein and shows their most common DNA and genes. Present in this sample are around 13,000 distinct CDR3 sequences, 43% of which were seen just once. The top ten clones comprise approximately 40% of the sample. This material consisted of PBMCs, taken before or after stereotactic body radiation therapy (not recorded which). These receptors all stem from a donor over 45 with non-small cell lung cancer.

A word on this clonotype: A junction boundary mismatches the germline segment, possibly from a read error. This chain links TRBV6-2 or TRBV6-3 with TRBJ2-7, with 9 positions matching TRBD1. The CDR3 extends over 13 amino acids. CDR1 is MNHEY and CDR2 is SVGEGT in the germline V gene. Here the CDR3 DNA reads TGTGCCACAGACGATACAGGGGGCTACGATCAGTACTTC. This gives the protein CATDDTGGYDQYF.

This chain links TRBV4-3 with TRBJ1-2; TRBD1 agrees at 8 bases. CDR1 and CDR2 from the germline V gene are LGHNA and YSLEER. This CDR3 has 15 amino acids. V dropped 2 bases and J dropped 7; count of bases not matched to a gene: 9. Written as DNA, the CDR3 is TGCGCCAGCAGCCAATATGGGACAGGCCCGGGTGGCTACACCTTC. Translation gives CASSQYGTGPGGYTF.

The J gene is TRBJ1-1, the V gene TRBV5-1, with D possibly matching TRBD1 (5 bases). Deletions cut 7 bases from V and 4 bases from J, with 8 bases between. The CDR3 covers 11 residues. Germline loops: CDR1 SGHRS, CDR2 YFSETQ. In DNA, the CDR3 is TGCGCCAGCCTGGGGGGCACTGAAGCTTTCTTT. Translation gives CASLGGTEAFF.

This clonotype was seen only a few times. This chain uses TRBV4-3 with TRBJ2-7; possibly TRBD1 for D (6 bases). CDR3 length: 14 residues. The germline gives CDR1 LGHNA, CDR2 YSLEER. Trimming shortened V by 2 bases and J by 3 bases, and 11 bases separated the two germline ends. The chain's CDR3 is CASSQRTANYEQYF. DNA for the CDR3: TGCGCCAGCAGCCAAAGGACAGCGAACTACGAGCAGTACTTC.

The chain uses TRBV5-1 and TRBJ1-1; 11 nucleotides align to TRBD1. V dropped 3 bases and J dropped 1; count of bases not matched to a gene: 2. In germline, CDR1 is SGHRS, CDR2 YFSETQ. This CDR3 region has 15 residues. CDR3 residues: CASSWTGGANTEAFF. CDR3 bases: TGCGCCAGCAGCTGGACAGGGGGCGCGAACACTGAAGCTTTCTTT.

The sample holds many counts of this clonotype. The V gene is TRBV7-2, the J gene TRBJ2-3, with D perhaps matching TRBD1 or TRBD2 (5 bases each). The CDR3 covers 15 residues. V was pared by 2 bases and J by 4 bases, with 13 bases between. Germline-derived CDR1 and CDR2 are SGHTA and FQGNSA. This CDR3 reads CASSLLGQGPDTQYF. The CDR3 nucleotides are TGTGCCAGCAGCTTACTCGGGCAGGGACCAGATACGCAGTATTTT.

Regarding this clonotype: Since a much larger clone is just one base distant, this may be a read error. The conserved final phenylalanine or tryptophan is absent from the CDR3, which likely points to a read error. The chain recombines TRBV7-9 with TRBJ2-7; D gene ambiguous. Germline lookup yields CDR1 SEHNR and CDR2 FQNEAQ (reference sequence). Trimming took off 5 bases at V and 4 bases at J, with 9 bases between the two ends. The CDR3 length is 12 residues. For the CDR3, the DNA is TGTGCCAGCAGCCTCCTTGTGTACGAGCAGTACCTC. Translated, it gives CASSLLVYEQYL.

This clonotype has a handful of counts. V and J are TRBV7-9 and TRBJ2-1; no clear D gene. The germline CDR1 and CDR2 sequences are SEHNR and FQNEAQ (reference sequence). Trimming removed 2 bases at V and 7 bases at J, with 6 bases between. This CDR3 has 12 amino acids. The CDR3 nucleotides read TGTGCCAGCAGCTTATCGGGTAATGAGCAGTTCTTC. Protein: CASSLSGNEQFF.

Regarding this clonotype: A junction end diverges from the germline sequence, so it may reflect a read error. The CDR3: CASVGGLAGGPSYNDQFF. Here the CDR3 DNA reads TGTGCCAGCGTTGGGGGACTAGCGGGAGGCCCCTCCTACAATGATCAGTTCTTC. The chain employs TRBV6-2 or TRBV6-3 and TRBJ2-1; 15 nucleotides line up with TRBD2. The CDR3 spans 18 residues. CDR1 and CDR2 (germline): MNHEY, SVGEGT.

Judged by abundance, this clonotype is medium-sized. The CDR3, as DNA: TGTGCCAGCAGCTTAGCTTCCAGCTCCTATAATTCACCCCTCCACTTT. It yields the protein CASSLASSSYNSPLHF. This rearrangement joins TRBV7-2 to TRBJ1-6; D gene unclear. CDR1 SGHTA and CDR2 FQGNSA come from the germline V gene. CDR3 length equals 16 residues. V shed 0 bases and J shed 0 bases, with 6 bases lying between them.

This clonotype was seen many times. The chain is built from TRBV5-1 and TRBJ2-7; weak D call: TRBD2 (7 bases). Trimming took 2 bases from V and 6 from J, leaving 18 bases between them. Germline V CDR1 and CDR2: SGHRS, YFSETQ. The CDR3 has 15 residues. The CDR3 is CASSFEGGGISEQYF. CDR3 DNA sequence: TGCGCCAGCAGCTTCGAGGGCGGGGGCATATCCGAGCAGTACTTC.

This clonotype was seen more than once but under ten times. It may be a read error: a sequence one base away is much more abundant. This chain joins TRBV9 and TRBJ2-3; tentative D call: TRBD1 (5 bases). Trimming left V 2 bases short and J 6 bases short, with 13 bases between. CDR3 size: 14 residues. CDR1 and CDR2 from the germline V gene are SGDLS and YYNGEE. CDR3 nucleotide sequence: TGTGCCAGCAGCGTGTACAGGCTGGAGGATACGCAGTATTTT. It codes for CASSVYRLEDTQYF.

The V gene is TRBV6-1, the J gene TRBJ2-1, with D perhaps TRBD1 (5 bases). V lost 4 bases and J 3 bases, leaving 13 bases between the germline ends. Germline V gene lookup returns CDR1 MNHNS and CDR2 SASEGT. The CDR3 sequence is 15 residues long. CDR3 residues: CASSGQGWGYNEQFF. The CDR3 DNA reads as TGTGCCAGCAGTGGTCAGGGTTGGGGCTACAATGAGCAGTTCTTC.

This clonotype was counted ten times or more. The chain joins TRBV4-3 to TRBJ1-2; no definite D call. V lost 3 bases, J lost 6 bases, and 8 bases lay in between. The CDR3 spans 12 residues. CDR1 and CDR2 (germline): LGHNA, YSLEER. The CDR3 protein is CASSHGEDGYTF. CDR3 nucleotide sequence: TGCGCCAGCAGCCATGGAGAAGATGGCTACACCTTC.

This clonotype was detected ten times or more. The rearrangement joins TRBV3-1 to TRBJ2-7; 7 bases fit TRBD2. V dropped 1 base and J dropped 5; count of bases not matched to a gene: 8. The CDR3 has 15 amino acids. Germline-derived CDR1 and CDR2 are LGHDT and YNNKEL (reference sequence). Written as DNA, the CDR3 is TGTGCCAGCAGCCAAGTGTCGGCAGGGAGGGACGAGCAGTACTTC. This gives the protein CASSQVSAGRDEQYF.

About this clonotype itself: A single base is all that separates this from a far larger clone, so a read error is likely. The J gene is TRBJ2-7, the V gene TRBV2; perhaps TRBD2 as D (5 bases). The CDR3 extends over 13 amino acids. Germline V gene data show CDR1 as SNHLY and CDR2 as FYNNEI. Trimming pared 7 bases from V and 3 bases from J, leaving 13 bases between. The CDR3 sequence: CASIPTRHYEQYF. The CDR3 nucleotides read TGTGCCAGCATCCCTACTAGGCACTACGAGCAGTACTTC.

Ten or more counts support this clonotype. The chain recombines TRBV7-9 with TRBJ2-3, with 11 bases fitting TRBD2. The CDR3 covers 16 residues. Germline CDR1 reads SEHNR; CDR2 reads FQNEAQ (reference sequence). The trim removed 5 bases at V and 4 bases at J, leaving 8 bases unmatched. Written as DNA, the CDR3 is TGTGCCAGCAGCCGACGACTAGCGGGAATAGCAGATACGCAGTATTTT. It encodes CASSRRLAGIADTQYF.

The chain uses TRBV6-1 and TRBJ2-1; TRBD1 might be the D (6 bases). V lost 3 bases and J lost 6, with 12 bases in between. CDR1 MNHNS and CDR2 SASEGT come from the germline V gene. There are 14 residues in the CDR3. CDR3 sequence reads: CASSDQGPVNEQFF. The DNA for the CDR3 is TGTGCCAGCAGTGATCAGGGGCCAGTCAATGAGCAGTTCTTC.

J is TRBJ1-4 and V is TRBV6-1, with TRBD1 matching 10 bases. This CDR3 contains 14 residues. J was trimmed by 8 bases and V by 10 bases; bases with no gene match: 10. CDR1 is MNHNS, CDR2 SASEGT, per germline. CDR3 loop: CATGGTGEVEKLFF. The CDR3 bases are TGTGCCACCGGGGGGACAGGGGAAGTGGAAAAACTGTTTTTT.

CDR3 nucleotide sequence: TGTGCCAGCAGTGAGGGCAGGGGGGTTATAGATACGCAGTATTTT. This translates into CASSEGRGVIDTQYF. The chain employs TRBV6-4 and TRBJ2-3, with D possibly TRBD1 on 7 matching bases. Trimming stripped 3 bases from V and 5 bases from J, with 15 bases between. The CDR3 is 15 residues long. The germline V gene encodes CDR1 MRHNA and CDR2 SNTAGT.

The chain uses TRBV5-1 and TRBJ2-7, with 7 bases identical to TRBD2. Per the germline V gene, CDR1 is SGHRS and CDR2 is YFSETQ. The CDR3 covers 14 residues. The trim removed 4 bases at V and 1 base at J, leaving 5 bases unmatched. CDR3 in amino acids: CASSVLARSYEQYF. CDR3 DNA sequence: TGCGCCAGCAGCGTACTAGCGAGGTCCTACGAGCAGTACTTC.